The 20 T cell receptor beta chains below come from one sample, sequenced in a study of blood T cells in healthy people across ages. The use of a sample-barcoded 5' primer and a J-beta primer mix characterized a second PCR of about 7 to 12 cycles. MiXCR was run by TCRdb on the 5' RACE reads, yielding one entry per CDR3 protein. The sample yields under 1,100,000 distinct CDR3 sequences, less than 25% seen once. These data also formed part of another study, on T cells of mothers and their children.

The sequenced sample was blood. The receptors were sampled from a girl aged 2-10 years in good health.

This clonotype was found a few times. V gene TRBV28 combines with J gene TRBJ1-4; no clear D. Germline CDR1 reads MDHEN; CDR2 reads SYDVKM. This CDR3 is built from 11 residues. V lost 10 bases, J lost 7 bases, and 10 bases lay in between. The CDR3 DNA reads TGTGCCACCTCGTCGGGTGAAAAACTGTTTTTT. Translating it yields CATSSGEKLFF.

The chain joins TRBV20-1 to TRBJ2-5; 7 nucleotides align to TRBD2. The CDR3 has 12 amino acids. The germline V gene has CDR1 DFQATT and CDR2 SNEGSKA (reference sequence). V was pared by 5 bases and J by 5 bases, with 5 bases of the junction left unmatched. This CDR3 reads CSARGVQETQYF. CDR3 bases: TGCAGTGCTCGGGGGGTTCAGGAGACCCAGTACTTC.

The rearrangement uses TRBV2 and TRBJ1-2; 7 bases fit TRBD1. CDR3 length: 14 residues. V lost 6 bases and J lost 1; bases outside the gene matches: 5. The germline V gene encodes CDR1 SNHLY and CDR2 FYNNEI. The CDR3 nucleotides read TGTGCCAGCAGCCCGGGACAGATTAACTATGGCTACACCTTC. As protein: CASSPGQINYGYTF.

This chain joins TRBV7-2 and TRBJ2-7; 9 bases line up with TRBD2. Per the germline V gene, CDR1 is SGHTA and CDR2 is FQGNSA. Trimming at V came to 0 bases and at J to 9 bases, leaving 12 bases not matched to a gene. CDR3 size: 16 residues. The CDR3 DNA sequence: TGTGCCAGCAGCTTAGCCCCAGCGGGGGGCCTGGAGGGGCAGTACTTC. Translated, it gives CASSLAPAGGLEGQYF. Supplemented by reference TRBV7-2 and TRBJ2-7, the full variable domain reads GAGVSQSPSNKVTEKGKDVELRCDPISGHTALYWYRQSLGQGLEFLIYFQGNSAPDKSGLPSDRFSAERTGGSVSTLTIQRTQQEDSAVYLCASSLAPAGGLEGQYFGPGTRLTVT.

In this sample, this clonotype turned up a few times. The chain joins TRBV28 to TRBJ2-3; D could derive from TRBD1 or TRBD2 (5 bases each). The CDR3 totals 15 residues. In germline, CDR1 is MDHEN, CDR2 SYDVKM. V was pared by 9 bases and J by 3 bases, with 19 bases between. CDR3 bases: TGTGCCAGTACCCCAGGGACGGTGAGGACAGATACGCAGTATTTT. Its translation is CASTPGTVRTDTQYF.

The chain joins TRBV7-3 to TRBJ2-1; 8 bases match TRBD2. Germline V gives CDR1 SGHTA, CDR2 FQGTGA. The CDR3 has 16 residues. The J segment lost 12 bases and the V segment lost 0 bases, leaving 13 bases of the junction unmatched. This chain's CDR3 is CASSLTTSGSNPAQFF. The CDR3 region has the DNA TGTGCCAGCAGCTTAACGACCAGCGGGAGTAACCCGGCGCAGTTCTTC.

The chain uses TRBV4-1 and TRBJ2-5, with 10 bases that match TRBD2. Germline loops: CDR1 MGHRA, CDR2 YSYEKL. The V segment lost 1 base and the J segment 4 bases; nucleotides outside the gene matches: 6. The CDR3 contains 16 residues. The CDR3 DNA reads as TGCGCCAGCAGCCAAGCGGGACTAGCGTATCGAGAGACCCAGTACTTC. Amino acids: CASSQAGLAYRETQYF.

The chain employs TRBV20-1 and TRBJ2-1; D may be TRBD2 (6 bases). Germline V gene lookup returns CDR1 DFQATT and CDR2 SNEGSKA (reference sequence). Between the trimmed V and J ends, which lost 1 base and 2 bases, there was a span of 18 bases. This CDR3 is 17 amino acids long. CDR3 DNA sequence: TGCAGTGCTAGAGCTGTGACGGGAGAAAGTGCCTACAATGAGCAGTTCTTC. It encodes CSARAVTGESAYNEQFF.

This clonotype showed up just a few times. J is TRBJ1-4 and V is TRBV2; TRBD1 might be the D (6 bases). The germline gives CDR1 SNHLY, CDR2 FYNNEI. The CDR3 runs to 14 residues. Between the trimmed V and J ends, which lost 4 bases and 8 bases, there was a span of 14 bases. The CDR3 is CASSAQGRAEKLFF. CDR3 DNA sequence: TGTGCCAGCAGTGCACAGGGACGGGCAGAAAAACTGTTTTTT.

This clonotype was seen only a few times. Its ends do not fully match the called genes, so a read error is possible. The chain uses TRBV7-3 and TRBJ1-2; D gene ambiguous. This CDR3 has 13 amino acids. CDR1 and CDR2 (germline): SGHTA, FQGTGA. CDR3 DNA: TGTGCCAGCAGCCCGGAGCCTAACTATGGCCACACCTTC. The encoded protein is CASSPEPNYGHTF.

The rearrangement uses TRBV7-2 and TRBJ2-1; D remains unclear. In germline, CDR1 is SGHTA, CDR2 FQGNSA. V lost 5 bases to trimming and J lost 7 bases, with 12 bases between them. This CDR3 region has 13 residues. DNA of the CDR3: TGTGCCAGCAGCGCCGATTCCCGAAATGAGCAGTTCTTC. It specifies CASSADSRNEQFF.

This clonotype was seen a few times. The rearrangement joins TRBV20-1 to TRBJ1-2; D is ambiguous. This CDR3 is 11 amino acids long. CDR1 and CDR2 (germline): DFQATT, SNEGSKA (reference sequence). Trimming pared 4 bases from V and 7 bases from J, leaving 10 bases between. This chain's CDR3 is CSAIYRCGYTF. In nucleotides, the CDR3 is TGCAGTGCTATATACAGATGTGGCTACACCTTC.

The gene calls are TRBV5-8 and TRBJ2-5, with no clear D. Germline V gene lookup returns CDR1 SGHTS and CDR2 YDEGEE. V gave up 3 bases and J gave up 3 bases, with 9 bases separating them. The CDR3 totals 13 residues. The CDR3 is CASSSLFEETQYF. The DNA for the CDR3 is TGTGCCAGCAGCTCATTATTCGAAGAGACCCAGTACTTC.

There are a few counts of this clonotype. The chain combines TRBV7-2 with TRBJ2-2; no clear D. CDR3 size: 14 residues. Trimming took off 3 bases at V and 2 bases at J, with 7 bases between the two ends. Germline V gives CDR1 SGHTA, CDR2 FQGNSA. CDR3 sequence reads: CASSFRLNTGELFF. CDR3 nucleotides: TGTGCCAGCAGCTTCAGGCTCAACACCGGGGAGCTGTTTTTT.

This chain uses TRBV20-1 with TRBJ2-1; 8 positions agree with TRBD1. Germline assignment: CDR1 DFQATT and CDR2 SNEGSKA (reference sequence). The length of the CDR3 is 18 residues. With 2 bases clipped from V and 7 bases from J, the junction kept 19 bases outside the gene matches. The DNA of the CDR3 is TGCAGTGCTAGATCAGCCCTCCGGGACAGGCCACCTCGGAATGAGCAGTTCTTC. Its translation: CSARSALRDRPPRNEQFF.

This chain uses TRBV7-9 with TRBJ2-5; maybe TRBD2 (6 bases). The J call may be faulty, since TRBJ2-7 better matches the DNA end. The length of the CDR3 is 14 residues. Germline CDR1 and CDR2: SEHNR and FQNEAQ (reference sequence). CDR3 DNA: TGTGCCAGCCGGAGGGTCGAGGGGTCCTACGAGCAGTACTTC. Amino acids: CASRRVEGSYEQYF.

The chain is built from TRBV12-3 or TRBV12-4 and TRBJ2-5; 12 positions match TRBD2. With V trimmed by 3 bases and J by 5 bases, 10 bases remained unmatched. The CDR3 is 17 residues long. CDR3 residues: CASSFWLAGGVLETQYF. The CDR3, as DNA: TGTGCCAGCAGTTTTTGGCTAGCGGGGGGGGTGCTGGAGACCCAGTACTTC.

The J gene is TRBJ2-3, the V gene TRBV12-3 or TRBV12-4, with D perhaps TRBD2 (5 bases). The CDR3 has 14 amino acids. The V end lost 5 bases, the J end lost 0 bases, and 9 bases lay between the germline ends. The CDR3 loop reads CASSGAVSTDTQYF. CDR3 sequence (DNA): TGTGCCAGCAGTGGAGCGGTTAGCACAGATACGCAGTATTTT.

The J gene is TRBJ2-1, the V gene TRBV29-1; maybe TRBD2 (6 bases). V gave up 8 bases and J gave up 1 base, with 18 bases separating them. CDR1 SQVTM and CDR2 ANQGSEA come from the germline V gene. The length of the CDR3 is 15 residues. The CDR3 spells CSTFAGGPSYNEQFF. CDR3 DNA sequence: TGCAGCACCTTTGCCGGGGGTCCATCCTACAATGAGCAGTTCTTC.

There are a few counts of this clonotype. CDR3 DNA: TGTGCCAGCAGTCGGCGACAGGATGAAAAACTGTTTTTT. Residues: CASSRRQDEKLFF. The J gene is TRBJ1-4, the V gene TRBV6-1; TRBD1 is a possible D gene (6 bases). CDR3 length: 13 amino acids. Per the germline V gene, CDR1 is MNHNS and CDR2 is SASEGT. V was pared by 5 bases and J by 6 bases, with 10 bases between.